The clone carrying this T cell receptor (beta chain) was observed a single time. The table came from immunoSEQ multiplex PCR; TCRdb's copy has only in-frame clones and leaves some out. The table has 85,000 to 95,000 clones, 89% seen once. V was cut by 5 bases and J by 8 bases, with 13 bases left in between. The CDR3 extends over 13 amino acids. Germline V lookup: CDR1 SGHTA, CDR2 FQGTGA. This record belongs to a study of blood T cell repertoires in COVID-19. This clonotype was sampled from a woman of 80 years or more with active COVID-19. The chain is built from TRBV7-3 and TRBJ2-4; D is perhaps TRBD2 (5 bases). The sample comprised peripheral blood. CDR3 sequence: CASSPFRGDIQYF. DNA of the CDR3: TGTGCCAGCAGCCCCTTTCGGGGAGACATTCAGTACTTC. Based on the CDR3 plus reference TRBV7-3 and TRBJ2-4, the full variable domain is GAGVSQTPSNKVTEKGKYVELRCDPISGHTALYWYRQSLGQGPEFLIYFQGTGAADDSGLPNDRFFAVRPEGSVSTLKIQRTERGDSAVYLCASSPFRGDIQYFGAGTRLSVL.